Each of the 9 T cell receptor beta chains below was sequenced from the same sample in a study of cytomegalovirus exposure and HLA in healthy donors (dated by TCRdb to 2016 to 2017). The library relied on the immunoSEQ multiplex PCR assay. For the multiplex PCR, a mixture combining 60 forward primers for TCR Vbeta segments and 13 reverse primers for TCR Jbeta segments was used. TCRdb limited this immuneACCESS table to in-frame rearrangements with V and J called. A share of clones is missing; checked studies link under half to unresolved V genes, and the rest is unexplained. The sample records about 180,000 clones, around 80% of which are singletons. Jointly, the top ten make up about 1.5% of the sample. The sequencing input was PBMCs. The receptors originated from a man aged 18-30 years in good health and CMV-seronegative.

The rearrangement joins TRBV28 to TRBJ2-7; D gene ambiguous. V was clipped by 5 bases and J by 5 bases, with 19 bases between them. The CDR3 spans 15 residues. CDR1 and CDR2 from the germline V gene are MDHEN and SYDVKM. The CDR3 reads CASSRNMALINEQYF. In nucleotides, the CDR3 is TGTGCCAGCAGTCGAAACATGGCCTTAATCAACGAGCAGTACTTC.

This sequence joins TRBV5-1 and TRBJ2-7; 10 positions agree with TRBD1. Germline values: CDR1 SGHRS, CDR2 YFSETQ. The V and J ends lost 4 bases and 2 bases, in that order; junction bases with no gene match: 6. This CDR3 has 15 amino acids. CDR3 coding DNA: TGCGCCAGCAGCCCCCGACAGGGGGCCACCTACGAGCAGTACTTC. Protein: CASSPRQGATYEQYF.

The chain links TRBV7-6 to TRBJ1-1; a weak D match, TRBD1 (5 bases). The V end was cut by 2 bases, the J end by 7 bases, with 8 bases between. The CDR3 runs to 12 residues. Germline lookup yields CDR1 SGHVS and CDR2 FNYEAQ. The CDR3 sequence: CASSLRDSEAFF. The CDR3 DNA reads as TGTGCCAGCAGCTTACGAGACAGTGAAGCTTTCTTT.

The chain joins TRBV11-3 to TRBJ2-1; the D gene is possibly TRBD2 (6 bases). V was trimmed by 4 bases and J by 8 bases, leaving 15 bases between them. Germline assignment: CDR1 SGHNT and CDR2 YENEEA. The CDR3 is 14 amino acids. The CDR3 protein is CASSSISERDEQFF. The CDR3, as DNA: TGTGCCAGCAGCTCCATTTCCGAGCGGGATGAGCAGTTCTTC.

This sequence joins TRBV19 and TRBJ1-5, with 7 positions matching TRBD1. Germline V gene lookup returns CDR1 LNHDA and CDR2 SQIVND (reference sequence). The CDR3 runs to 16 residues. Trimming at V came to 3 bases and at J to 6 bases, leaving 11 bases not matched to a gene. CDR3 protein: CASSIPTGTDGQPQHF. CDR3 sequence (DNA): TGTGCCAGTAGTATCCCGACCGGGACAGACGGTCAGCCCCAGCATTTT.

The V call is TRBV6-5, the J call TRBJ2-3, with 9 bases identical to TRBD1. Germline V gene data show CDR1 as MNHEY and CDR2 as SVGAGI. CDR3 size: 14 residues. The V gene end was trimmed by 7 bases and the J gene end by 3 bases; junction bases not matched to a gene: 5. CDR3 DNA: TGTGCCAGCACCTGGGGACAGGGAACAGATACGCAGTATTTT. Encoded protein: CASTWGQGTDTQYF.

V and J are TRBV2 and TRBJ1-6; D gene ambiguous. V gave up 4 bases and J gave up 7 bases, with 17 bases separating them. The CDR3 has 16 amino acids. Germline loops: CDR1 SNHLY, CDR2 FYNNEI. The CDR3 DNA reads as TGTGCCAGCAGTGTGGGAGGGTCAGCCCGAAATTCACCCCTCCACTTT. This encodes CASSVGGSARNSPLHF. Drawing the rest from reference TRBV2 and TRBJ1-6, the complete variable domain is EPEVTQTPSHQVTQMGQEVILRCVPISNHLYFYWYRQILGQKVEFLVSFYNNEISEKSEIFDDQFSVERPDGSNFTLKIRSTKLEDSAMYFCASSVGGSARNSPLHFGNGTRLTVT.

In nucleotides, the CDR3 is TGTGCCAGCAGTTTATTCTTGACAGGGAACGGTCAGCCCCAGCATTTT. The encoded protein is CASSLFLTGNGQPQHF. The rearrangement joins TRBV28 to TRBJ1-5; 7 bases line up with TRBD1. The length of the CDR3 is 16 residues. Germline trimming cut 1 base from V and 6 bases from J; bases unmatched to any gene: 9. Germline V gene data show CDR1 as MDHEN and CDR2 as SYDVKM.

The rearrangement joins TRBV5-4 to TRBJ2-2; tentatively, D is TRBD2 (5 bases). The germline V and J ends were trimmed by 3 bases and 6 bases, with 6 bases remaining between them. Germline V gene lookup returns CDR1 SGHNT and CDR2 YYREEE (reference sequence). The CDR3 loop spans 12 amino acids. Here the CDR3 DNA reads TGTGCCAGCAGCTCCGGGGCCGGGGAGCTGTTTTTT. Translating it yields CASSSGAGELFF.